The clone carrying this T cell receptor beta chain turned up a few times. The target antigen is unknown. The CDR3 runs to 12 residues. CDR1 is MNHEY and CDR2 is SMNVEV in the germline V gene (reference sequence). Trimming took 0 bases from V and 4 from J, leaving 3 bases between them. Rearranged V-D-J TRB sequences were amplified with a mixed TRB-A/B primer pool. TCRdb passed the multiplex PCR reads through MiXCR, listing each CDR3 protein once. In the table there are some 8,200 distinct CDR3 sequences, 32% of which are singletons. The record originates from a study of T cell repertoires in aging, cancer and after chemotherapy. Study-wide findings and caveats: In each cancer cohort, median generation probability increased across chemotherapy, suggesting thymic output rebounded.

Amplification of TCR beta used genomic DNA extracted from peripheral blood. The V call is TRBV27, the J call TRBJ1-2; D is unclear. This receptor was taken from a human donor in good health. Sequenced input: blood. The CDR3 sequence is CASSLSGYGYTF. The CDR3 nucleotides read TGTGCCAGCAGTTTATCCGGCTATGGCTACACCTTC.